The following is a TCR beta chain sequence with its context. What it binds is unknown. Germline assignment: CDR1 SGHNT and CDR2 YYREEE (reference sequence). With 0 bases clipped from V and 2 bases from J, the junction kept 1 base outside the gene matches. This CDR3 has 16 residues. The data derive from a study of CD8 T cell repertoires and HIV-1 epitope variants. In the study overall: Each of Twenty-five Gag and Nef epitope peptides stimulated a separate culture.

The assay was immunoSEQ multiplex PCR, and TCRdb's table has in-frame clones only and misses some. Altogether 5,000 to 7,500 clones are present, 60% to 75% being singletons, with the ten largest covering 43%. Findings and caveats of the study: Roughly nine antigen-specific TCR beta clonotypes were found; roughly six seemed cross-reactive to variants.

This clonotype was obtained from a male donor with HIV. This chain connects TRBV5-4 to TRBJ2-4, with 11 nucleotides matching TRBD1. The sample was cultured CD8+ T cells derived from PBMCs. CDR3 coding DNA: TGTGCCAGCAGCTTGGGGGACAGGGGGACCAAAAACATTCAGTACTTC. It translates to CASSLGDRGTKNIQYF.